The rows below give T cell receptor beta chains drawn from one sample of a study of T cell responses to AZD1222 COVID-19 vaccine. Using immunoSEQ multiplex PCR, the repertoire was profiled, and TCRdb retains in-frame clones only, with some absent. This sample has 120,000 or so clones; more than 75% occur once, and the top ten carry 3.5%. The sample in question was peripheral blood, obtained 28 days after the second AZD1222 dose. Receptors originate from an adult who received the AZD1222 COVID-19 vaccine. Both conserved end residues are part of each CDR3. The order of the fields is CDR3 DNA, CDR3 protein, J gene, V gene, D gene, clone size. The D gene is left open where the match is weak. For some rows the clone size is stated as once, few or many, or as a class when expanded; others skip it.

DNA: TGCGCCAGCAGCTTTTTGGAGGGGTTGAACACTGAAGCTTTCTTT
CDR3: CASSFLEGLNTEAFF
J: TRBJ1-1
V: TRBV5-1
D: .
size: .

DNA: TGTGCCCTCGGGCGGGTTGGCACAGATACGCAGTATTTT
CDR3: CALGRVGTDTQYF
J: TRBJ2-3
V: TRBV6-4
D: .
size: .

DNA: TGTGCCAGCAGCTTAAGTGTGAGCGGGACACAATACGAGCAGTACTTC
CDR3: CASSLSVSGTQYEQYF
J: TRBJ2-7
V: TRBV7-9
D: .
size: .

DNA: TGTGCCAGCAGCACCGGGACTTTCAATGAGCAGTTCTTC
CDR3: CASSTGTFNEQFF
J: TRBJ2-1
V: TRBV7-2
D: .
size: .

DNA: TGTGCCAGCTCCCTTACCGGGACTAGCGGGAACAATGAGCAGTTCTTC
CDR3: CASSLTGTSGNNEQFF
J: TRBJ2-1
V: TRBV18
D: TRBD2
size: .

DNA: TGCAGCGTACGCACAGGGGGCGCAGACTCACCCCTCCACTTT
CDR3: CSVRTGGADSPLHF
J: TRBJ1-6
V: TRBV29-1
D: TRBD1
size: .

DNA: TGTGCCAGCAGCCCCGCAGGGAGCAGGGAGGGGTATGGCTACACCTTC
CDR3: CASSPAGSREGYGYTF
J: TRBJ1-2
V: TRBV5-6
D: .
size: .

DNA: TGTGCCAGCTCACCCTGGGGACAGGGGCACTATGGCTACACCTTC
CDR3: CASSPWGQGHYGYTF
J: TRBJ1-2
V: TRBV18
D: TRBD1
size: once

DNA: TGTGCCAGCAGTACGGACAGGGGATTTGGCTACACCTTC
CDR3: CASSTDRGFGYTF
J: TRBJ1-2
V: TRBV6-5
D: TRBD1
size: .

DNA: TGTGCCATCAGTGCAAGGATCGCCGGTGGCTACACCTTC
CDR3: CAISARIAGGYTF
J: TRBJ1-2
V: TRBV10-3
D: .
size: .

DNA: TGTGCCAGCAGTTTATTAGCGGGGGCTATGAACACTGAAGCTTTCTTT
CDR3: CASSLLAGAMNTEAFF
J: TRBJ1-1
V: TRBV27
D: .
size: .

DNA: TGTGCCAGCACCCCTAACCCGTACAATGAGCAGTTCTTC
CDR3: CASTPNPYNEQFF
J: TRBJ2-1
V: TRBV7-2
D: .
size: once

DNA: TGTGCCAGCAGCCAGGTGGGGCCGGGTGGTGGGGACACTGAAGCTTTCTTT
CDR3: CASSQVGPGGGDTEAFF
J: TRBJ1-1
V: TRBV14
D: .
size: once

DNA: TGTGCCAGCAGCTTAGCGAGACAGGCCCTAACGCAAGCTTTCTTT
CDR3: CASSLARQALTQAFF
J: TRBJ1-1
V: TRBV11-2
D: .
size: .

DNA: TGTGCCAGCAGACCGGACACCAACTATGGCTACACCTTC
CDR3: CASRPDTNYGYTF
J: TRBJ1-2
V: TRBV6-5
D: .
size: .

DNA: TGTGCCAGTAGTATAGGCGTAAACCGCATGAACACTGAAGCTTTCTTT
CDR3: CASSIGVNRMNTEAFF
J: TRBJ1-1
V: TRBV19
D: .
size: few

DNA: TGTGCCAGCAGCTTAGTAGGGAATGGTAGAGCTTTCTTT
CDR3: CASSLVGNGRAFF
J: TRBJ1-1
V: TRBV7-2
D: .
size: .

DNA: TGTGCCAGCAGCGTAGAGCCAGGGTTAAACAATGAGCAGTTCTTC
CDR3: CASSVEPGLNNEQFF
J: TRBJ2-1
V: TRBV9
D: .
size: .

DNA: TGCAGTGCTGCCCCATCCTACGAGCAGTACTTC
CDR3: CSAAPSYEQYF
J: TRBJ2-7
V: TRBV20-1
D: .
size: .

DNA: TGTGCCAGCAGTGAAGCAGTATCCAGGACGGTTGGCTACACCTTC
CDR3: CASSEAVSRTVGYTF
J: TRBJ1-2
V: TRBV6-1
D: .
size: .

DNA: TGTGCCAGCAGGGTGGGTAGCAATCAGCCCCAGCATTTT
CDR3: CASRVGSNQPQHF
J: TRBJ1-5
V: TRBV7-3
D: .
size: .

DNA: TGTGCCAGCAGCTTTTTTGGGGACAGAGCAACCTACGAGCAGTACTTC
CDR3: CASSFFGDRATYEQYF
J: TRBJ2-7
V: TRBV5-6
D: TRBD1
size: .

DNA: TGTGCCAGCAGCACGGACTCTGAATGGTATCAGCCCCAGCATTTT
CDR3: CASSTDSEWYQPQHF
J: TRBJ1-5
V: TRBV21-1
D: .
size: few

DNA: TGTGCCAGCAGCCAAGGAGTGGGGGAGAACGGCTACGAGCAGTACTTC
CDR3: CASSQGVGENGYEQYF
J: TRBJ2-7
V: TRBV4-2
D: .
size: .

DNA: TGTGCCAGCAGCCGACAGGGGGGATCCTACGAGCAGTACTTC
CDR3: CASSRQGGSYEQYF
J: TRBJ2-7
V: TRBV5-4
D: TRBD1
size: few

DNA: TGTGCCAGCAGCGTAGACCCGGCGGCGGGAAACACCATATATTTT
CDR3: CASSVDPAAGNTIYF
J: TRBJ1-3
V: TRBV9
D: .
size: once

DNA: TGTGCCAGTAGTTACCAGGGGCCTATTGGAAACACCATATATTTT
CDR3: CASSYQGPIGNTIYF
J: TRBJ1-3
V: TRBV19
D: .
size: once

DNA: TGTGCCAGCAGCCCGATGGGACAGGGGAGCGAGCAGTACTTC
CDR3: CASSPMGQGSEQYF
J: TRBJ2-7
V: TRBV6-5
D: TRBD1
size: few

DNA: TGTGCCAGCAGTTTCGGACAGGGTTATGGCTACACCTTC
CDR3: CASSFGQGYGYTF
J: TRBJ1-2
V: TRBV28
D: TRBD1
size: once

DNA: TGTGCCAGCAGTCCCCCGCGAAACACCATATATTTT
CDR3: CASSPPRNTIYF
J: TRBJ1-3
V: TRBV12-3/TRBV12-4
D: .
size: .

DNA: TGCGCCAGCAGACCTAGCGGGATGTACGAGCAGTACTTC
CDR3: CASRPSGMYEQYF
J: TRBJ2-7
V: TRBV5-1
D: TRBD2
size: once

DNA: TGTGCCAGCAGCGTAGGTGTGGGGACGACTAATTCACCCCTCCACTTT
CDR3: CASSVGVGTTNSPLHF
J: TRBJ1-6
V: TRBV9
D: .
size: .

DNA: TGTGCCAGCAGCCCAGGGGGCCGGGACACTGAAGCTTTCTTT
CDR3: CASSPGGRDTEAFF
J: TRBJ1-1
V: TRBV11-3
D: TRBD1
size: .

DNA: TGTGCCAGCAGCACCCGGACGGGTCTTGGGACCCAGTACTTC
CDR3: CASSTRTGLGTQYF
J: TRBJ2-5
V: TRBV13
D: .
size: once

DNA: TGTGCCAGCAGTTGGGTCCCGGTTAGGACGGATAATTCACCCCTCCACTTT
CDR3: CASSWVPVRTDNSPLHF
J: TRBJ1-6
V: TRBV28
D: .
size: .

DNA: TGTGCCAGCTCACCGCGGACAGGTCCTGACTTCCATGGAAACACCATATATTTT
CDR3: CASSPRTGPDFHGNTIYF
J: TRBJ1-3
V: TRBV18
D: TRBD1
size: .

DNA: TGTGCCAGCATCATACAGGGGGCGCGGAATCAGCCCCAGCATTTT
CDR3: CASIIQGARNQPQHF
J: TRBJ1-5
V: TRBV28
D: TRBD1
size: .

DNA: TGTGCCACCAGTGATCCCTCCGGGACGCTGTACTTC
CDR3: CATSDPSGTLYF
J: TRBJ2-7
V: TRBV24-1
D: .
size: .

DNA: TGTGCCAGCAGCTTTAGTGGCAGGGCCGGCACTGAAGCTTTCTTT
CDR3: CASSFSGRAGTEAFF
J: TRBJ1-1
V: TRBV7-9
D: .
size: .

DNA: TGTGCCAGTAGTAGTACCCCGGGCGGCACTGAAGCTTTCTTT
CDR3: CASSSTPGGTEAFF
J: TRBJ1-1
V: TRBV19
D: .
size: .

DNA: TGTGCCAGCAGTTCCCATCGACAGACCCGAGTGGCCTACGAGCAGTACTTC
CDR3: CASSSHRQTRVAYEQYF
J: TRBJ2-7
V: TRBV6-2/TRBV6-3
D: .
size: .

DNA: TGTGCCAGCAGCTTTTCCCGCGTTAATGAAAAACTGTTTTTT
CDR3: CASSFSRVNEKLFF
J: TRBJ1-4
V: TRBV7-3
D: .
size: .

DNA: TGTGCCAGCAGCCAAGGGGGAACTGAAGCTTTCTTT
CDR3: CASSQGGTEAFF
J: TRBJ1-1
V: TRBV14
D: .
size: .

DNA: TGTGCCAGCAGCCTGAACCGAGGGATCCAGTACTTC
CDR3: CASSLNRGIQYF
J: TRBJ2-5
V: TRBV3-1/TRBV3-2
D: .
size: .

DNA: TGTGCCAGCAGCTTAGTCGGGACAACTAATGAAAAACTGTTTTTT
CDR3: CASSLVGTTNEKLFF
J: TRBJ1-4
V: TRBV7-2
D: .
size: .

DNA: TGTGCCAGCAGTGGGTTGGGCAATGAGCAGTTCTTC
CDR3: CASSGLGNEQFF
J: TRBJ2-1
V: TRBV6-2/TRBV6-3
D: .
size: .

DNA: TGTGCCAGTAGTCGACAACTAGCGGGAGACACCGGGGAGCTGTTTTTT
CDR3: CASSRQLAGDTGELFF
J: TRBJ2-2
V: TRBV19
D: TRBD2
size: .

DNA: TGTGCCAGCAGTGACAGGGTCGACACTGAAGCTTTCTTT
CDR3: CASSDRVDTEAFF
J: TRBJ1-1
V: TRBV25-1
D: .
size: .

DNA: TGTGCCTGGAGTGTGAGGATCGCACGGAACACTGAAGCTTTCTTT
CDR3: CAWSVRIARNTEAFF
J: TRBJ1-1
V: TRBV30
D: .
size: .

DNA: TGTGCCTCAGGGGGCCTAACGGGAGGCAAAAACATTCAGTACTTC
CDR3: CASGGLTGGKNIQYF
J: TRBJ2-4
V: TRBV4-2
D: .
size: once

DNA: TGTGCCAGCAGCTTATTGGGGACTATGTTTTTT
CDR3: CASSLLGTMFF
J: TRBJ1-4
V: TRBV7-2
D: .
size: .

DNA: TGTGCCAGCAGTTATAGGCAGAGCTACAATGAGCAGTTCTTC
CDR3: CASSYRQSYNEQFF
J: TRBJ2-1
V: TRBV6-1
D: .
size: few

DNA: TGTGCCAGCAGCAATCGGACAGGATCTGGAAACACCATATATTTT
CDR3: CASSNRTGSGNTIYF
J: TRBJ1-3
V: TRBV21-1
D: .
size: once

DNA: TGTGCCAGCAGCCAAGATTTCCTTGAGCAGTACTTC
CDR3: CASSQDFLEQYF
J: TRBJ2-7
V: TRBV3-1/TRBV3-2
D: .
size: once